Below, 20 T cell receptor beta chains from the same sample are listed, as sequenced in a study of blood T cell repertoires in COVID-19. TCRdb's table, derived via immunoSEQ multiplex PCR, lists solely in-frame clones and lacks some. The table includes some 86,000 clones, over 80% detected once. Sequencing was done on a sample of peripheral blood. Receptors originate from a woman of 80 years or more with active or convalescent COVID-19.

A few counts support this clone. The chain recombines TRBV11-3 with TRBJ1-1; TRBD1 aligns across 8 bases. Germline V lookup: CDR1 SGHNT, CDR2 YENEEA. CDR3 length equals 15 residues. V gave up 5 bases and J gave up 4 bases; unmatched junction bases: 9. The CDR3 reads CASSPRTGPGTEAFF. DNA of the CDR3: TGTGCCAGCAGCCCTAGGACAGGGCCGGGCACTGAAGCTTTCTTT.

This clone was observed once. The rearrangement joins TRBV5-1 to TRBJ1-1; D possibly corresponds to TRBD1 (6 bases). Trimming left V 3 bases short and J 2 bases short, with 14 bases between. Germline CDR1 and CDR2: SGHRS and YFSETQ. The CDR3 extends over 15 amino acids. The CDR3 protein is CASSSLTGINTEAFF. The CDR3 nucleotides read TGCGCCAGCAGCTCCCTGACAGGCATAAACACTGAAGCTTTCTTT.

The V and J genes are TRBV19 and TRBJ2-1; D may be TRBD1 (5 bases). The V gene lost 3 bases and the J gene lost 6 bases, with 24 bases spanning the gap. CDR3 size: 18 residues. Germline assignment: CDR1 LNHDA and CDR2 SQIVND (reference sequence). The chain's CDR3 is CASSIKGFGREGSNEQFF. DNA for the CDR3: TGTGCCAGTAGTATCAAGGGCTTCGGCAGGGAAGGGTCCAATGAGCAGTTCTTC.

This chain links TRBV7-3 with TRBJ2-1; D is perhaps TRBD1 (5 bases). The CDR3 runs to 13 residues. Germline values: CDR1 SGHTA, CDR2 FQGTGA. V lost 5 bases and J lost 3, with 8 bases in between. The CDR3 coding sequence is TGTGCCAGCAGCCGCGACAGCTACAATGAGCAGTTCTTC. Residues: CASSRDSYNEQFF.

This clone has just one count. This rearrangement joins TRBV2 to TRBJ1-4, with D perhaps matching TRBD1 (6 bases). The CDR3 extends over 15 amino acids. Trimming left V 6 bases short and J 3 bases short, with 14 bases between. Germline V lookup: CDR1 SNHLY, CDR2 FYNNEI. As DNA, the CDR3 is TGTGCCAGCAGACCGACCGGGACACCTAATGAAAAACTGTTTTTT. As protein: CASRPTGTPNEKLFF.

The chain uses TRBV15 and TRBJ2-5; possibly TRBD1 for D (5 bases). Germline CDR1 reads LNHNV; CDR2 reads YYDKDF (reference sequence). V was clipped by 4 bases and J by 4 bases, with 13 bases between them. The CDR3 totals 14 residues. The CDR3 protein is CATSKGELGETQYF. The CDR3, as DNA: TGTGCCACCAGCAAAGGGGAACTGGGAGAGACCCAGTACTTC.

This clone occurred a few times. This chain connects TRBV13 to TRBJ2-3; TRBD2 matches 12 bases. This CDR3 is built from 15 residues. Germline CDR1 reads PRHDT; CDR2 reads FYEKMQ (reference sequence). The J segment lost 1 base and the V segment lost 6 bases, leaving 2 bases of the junction unmatched. The CDR3 protein is CASSRLAGGTDTQYF. CDR3 bases: TGTGCCAGCAGTAGACTAGCGGGAGGCACAGATACGCAGTATTTT.

The chain has TRBV30 and TRBJ1-2; TRBD1 agrees at 7 bases. V lost 4 bases to trimming and J lost 3 bases; unmatched junction nucleotides: 8. The CDR3 extends over 14 amino acids. Germline-derived CDR1 and CDR2 are GTSNPN and SVGIG (reference sequence). CDR3 in amino acids: CAWTRGTVDYGYTF. CDR3 nucleotide sequence: TGTGCCTGGACCAGGGGGACAGTGGACTATGGCTACACCTTC.

V and J are TRBV7-8 and TRBJ1-5, with D possibly TRBD1 on 6 matching bases. Germline V gives CDR1 SGHVS, CDR2 FQNEAQ. CDR3 length equals 15 residues. Trimming removed 5 bases at V and 2 bases at J, with 13 bases between. The CDR3 DNA reads TGTGCCAGCAGCCGAACAGGGTCGGGCAATCAGCCCCAGCATTTT. This codes for CASSRTGSGNQPQHF.

The rearrangement links TRBV6-2 or TRBV6-3 to TRBJ1-2, with a possible D match to TRBD1 (6 bases). Deletions cut 3 bases from V and 5 bases from J, with 13 bases between. CDR1 and CDR2 (germline): MNHEY, SVGEGT. The CDR3 is 14 amino acids. CDR3 DNA sequence: TGTGCCAGCAGTTATATCCAGGGGACGTATGGCTACACCTTC. Translation gives CASSYIQGTYGYTF.

This clone showed up just once. The chain links TRBV6-2 or TRBV6-3 to TRBJ1-2; D may be TRBD1 (6 bases). Trimming took off 5 bases at V and 6 bases at J, with 13 bases between the two ends. Germline-derived CDR1 and CDR2 are MNHEY and SVGEGT. The CDR3 is 13 amino acids. The CDR3 coding sequence is TGTGCCAGCAGTGGAACAGGGTATAATGGCTACACCTTC. As protein: CASSGTGYNGYTF.

The CDR3 loop reads CASSQQGNNEKLFF. The CDR3 bases are TGTGCCAGCAGCCAACAGGGCAATAACGAAAAACTGTTTTTT. The chain couples TRBV3-1 (or the pseudogene TRBV3-2) to TRBJ1-4; TRBD1 is a possible D gene (5 bases). Germline-derived CDR1 and CDR2 are LGHDT and YNNKEL (reference sequence). V dropped 2 bases and J dropped 8 bases, with 12 bases sitting between them. The CDR3 covers 14 residues.

The chain links TRBV9 to TRBJ2-7, with 7 bases aligning to TRBD2. CDR1 and CDR2 (germline): SGDLS, YYNGEE. This CDR3 is 14 amino acids long. V trimming: 4 bases; J trimming: 0 bases; junction bases outside the gene matches: 4. CDR3 sequence: CASSPRGGSYEQYF. The DNA of the CDR3 is TGTGCCAGCAGCCCCCGCGGGGGCTCCTACGAGCAGTACTTC. Drawing the rest from reference TRBV9 and TRBJ2-7, the complete variable domain is DSGVTQTPKHLITATGQRVTLRCSPRSGDLSVYWYQQSLDQGLQFLIQYYNGEERAKGNILERFSAQQFPDLHSELNLSSLELGDSALYFCASSPRGGSYEQYFGPGTRLTVT.

Only one count was recorded for this clone. The chain employs TRBV6-2 or TRBV6-3 and TRBJ1-5, with 7 bases identical to TRBD1. V lost 7 bases, J lost 6 bases, and 6 bases stayed unmatched. This CDR3 region has 13 residues. Per germline, CDR1 MNHEY and CDR2 SVGEGT. The CDR3 loop is CASTPQGTQPQHF. For the CDR3, the DNA is TGTGCCAGCACCCCACAGGGGACTCAGCCCCAGCATTTT.

In this sample, this clone turned up a few times. This rearrangement joins TRBV6-2 or TRBV6-3 to TRBJ2-3; perhaps TRBD2 as D (5 bases). The V end was cut by 2 bases, the J end by 0 bases, with 15 bases between. The CDR3 has 17 residues. In germline, CDR1 is MNHEY, CDR2 SVGEGT. The CDR3 loop is CASSYSRDLRSTDTQYF. The CDR3 nucleotides read TGTGCCAGCAGTTACAGTCGGGATTTGCGGAGCACAGATACGCAGTATTTT.

This clone occurred once. The genes are TRBV5-1 and TRBJ2-1; 7 bases fit TRBD2. Unmatched junction bases numbered 5, after V lost 6 bases and J lost 5 bases. In germline, CDR1 is SGHRS, CDR2 YFSETQ. This CDR3 is built from 13 residues. DNA for the CDR3: TGCGCCAGCAAACTACTAGCGAACAATGAGCAGTTCTTC. Protein: CASKLLANNEQFF.

The chain couples TRBV6-5 to TRBJ2-5, with TRBD2 matching 9 bases. This CDR3 is built from 15 residues. Trimming at V came to 4 bases and at J to 2 bases, leaving 5 bases not matched to a gene. The germline V gene encodes CDR1 MNHEY and CDR2 SVGAGI. In DNA form, the CDR3 reads TGTGCCAGCAGTTTGATCCTAGCGGGACAAGAGACCCAGTACTTC. This gives the protein CASSLILAGQETQYF.

The genes are TRBV2 and TRBJ1-5; D unclear. The CDR3 has 14 residues. Germline lookup yields CDR1 SNHLY and CDR2 FYNNEI. The ends were cut back, 7 bases at V and 2 bases at J, with 12 bases in the middle. The CDR3: CASTRFMGNQPQHF. In nucleotides, the CDR3 is TGTGCCAGCACCCGGTTTATGGGCAATCAGCCCCAGCATTTT.

The J gene is TRBJ1-1, the V gene TRBV2; D gene ambiguous. V was cut by 1 base and J by 0 bases, with 6 bases left in between. The V gene's germline CDR1 is SNHLY and CDR2 FYNNEI. CDR3 length equals 14 residues. CDR3 region: CASSEVEMNTEAFF. CDR3 bases: TGTGCCAGCAGTGAAGTGGAGATGAACACTGAAGCTTTCTTT.

The V call is TRBV2, the J call TRBJ2-3, with TRBD2 as a possible D gene (5 bases). In germline, CDR1 is SNHLY, CDR2 FYNNEI. V was trimmed by 5 bases and J by 2 bases, leaving 14 bases between them. The CDR3 runs to 15 residues. DNA for the CDR3: TGTGCCAGCAGTCAACAGCGGCTTCACACAGATACGCAGTATTTT. Translating gives CASSQQRLHTDTQYF.